This is a list of T cell receptor beta chains from one sample in a study of beta chain features in type 1 diabetes. Profiled with immunoSEQ multiplex PCR; TCRdb holds only in-frame clones, not every one. The sample records hundreds of thousands of clones, 14% being singletons. The material sequenced was central memory CD4+ T cells from blood. Receptors were obtained from a man under 40 in good health. Both conserved end residues are part of each CDR3. Each record gives: clone size, J gene, D gene, V gene, CDR3 protein, CDR3 DNA. D genes are given only for firm matches. Clone size is not always given. Where it is, it says once, few, many or a class for expanded clones.

many TRBJ2-4 TRBD1 TRBV27 CASRGTEQNIQYF TGTGCCAGCAGGGGGACAGAACAAAACATTCAGTACTTC
many TRBJ1-5 . TRBV2 CASSATGPQHF TGTGCCAGCAGTGCGACAGGGCCCCAGCATTTT
few TRBJ1-1 . TRBV7-9 CASSFAGLGEAFF TGTGCCAGCAGCTTTGCGGGGCTCGGTGAAGCTTTCTTT
. TRBJ1-2 TRBD1 TRBV9 CASSAPGQGWGYTF TGTGCCAGCAGCGCTCCCGGACAGGGGTGGGGCTACACCTTC
. TRBJ2-1 . TRBV5-6 CASSLAGPSYNEQFF TGTGCCAGCAGCTTGGCGGGGCCCTCCTACAATGAGCAGTTCTTC
. TRBJ2-3 . TRBV6-6 CASSYSANSDTQYF TGTGCCAGCAGTTACTCGGCAAACTCAGATACGCAGTATTTT
few TRBJ2-3 TRBD1 TRBV27 CASSLEGALTQYF TGTGCCAGCAGTTTAGAGGGGGCCCTTACGCAGTATTTT
. TRBJ2-3 TRBD2 TRBV11-2 CASSTSLAGAQDTQYF TGTGCCAGCAGCACAAGCCTAGCGGGAGCGCAAGATACGCAGTATTTT
. TRBJ2-5 . TRBV15 CATSRDPGYQETQYF TGTGCCACCAGCAGAGATCCAGGGTACCAAGAGACCCAGTACTTC
. TRBJ2-5 TRBD2 TRBV19 CASSMAASGVETQYF TGTGCCAGTAGTATGGCGGCTAGCGGGGTAGAGACCCAGTACTTC
few TRBJ1-2 . TRBV7-2 CASSSRDGYTF TGTGCCAGCAGCTCCAGGGACGGCTACACCTTC
. TRBJ2-5 . TRBV5-1 CASRRQVRNLRSQETQYF TGCGCCAGCCGACGACAGGTTAGGAACTTAAGAAGCCAAGAGACCCAGTACTTC
. TRBJ1-1 . TRBV2 CASSRQTEAFF TGTGCCAGCAGTCGACAGACTGAAGCTTTCTTT
few TRBJ1-4 TRBD1 TRBV30 CASSGQSINEKLFF TGTGCCTCATCGGGACAGTCGATTAATGAAAAACTGTTTTTT
few TRBJ2-5 TRBD1 TRBV7-2 CASRIPGQYETQYF TGTGCCAGCAGGATTCCGGGACAGTACGAGACCCAGTACTTC
few TRBJ1-4 . TRBV4-3 CASSQALIGGAGEKLFF TGCGCCAGCAGCCAAGCCCTCATCGGCGGGGCGGGCGAAAAACTGTTTTTT
. TRBJ2-5 . TRBV7-9 CASSLAGGGETQYF TGTGCCAGCAGCTTAGCGGGAGGAGGTGAGACCCAGTACTTC
. TRBJ2-1 . TRBV4-2 CASTLSARSGNEQFF TGTGCCAGCACCCTCTCAGCGCGGTCCGGGAATGAGCAGTTCTTC
few TRBJ2-5 TRBD1 TRBV2 CASSVQGAKTQYF TGTGCCAGCAGTGTTCAGGGGGCAAAGACCCAGTACTTC
. TRBJ1-1 . TRBV7-6 CASSDRNTEAFF TGTGCCAGCAGCGACCGGAACACTGAAGCTTTCTTT
. TRBJ2-3 . TRBV5-1 CASSPDKLADTQYF TGCGCCAGCAGCCCGGACAAGCTCGCAGATACGCAGTATTTT
. TRBJ1-2 TRBD1 TRBV14 CASSLSGGGLDGYTF TGTGCCAGCAGCCTTTCTGGAGGGGGCTTGGATGGCTACACCTTC
many TRBJ1-5 . TRBV30 CAWSVLRQGTQHF TGTGCCTGGAGTGTACTGAGGCAGGGGACCCAGCATTTT
few TRBJ2-1 TRBD1 TRBV27 CASSLKRQGNEQFF TGTGCCAGCAGTCTCAAGAGACAGGGCAATGAGCAGTTCTTC
. TRBJ2-5 . TRBV5-1 CASSFTTGPGETQYF TGCGCCAGCAGCTTCACAACAGGCCCCGGGGAGACCCAGTACTTC
few TRBJ1-1 . TRBV11-3 CASSPTIDTEAFF TGTGCCAGCAGCCCCACTATCGACACTGAAGCTTTCTTT
. TRBJ1-5 . TRBV6-6 CASTLTGFSNQPQHF TGTGCCAGCACCTTAACAGGGTTCAGCAATCAGCCCCAGCATTTT
. TRBJ1-3 . TRBV4-2 CASSQDHGSGNTIYF TGTGCCAGCAGCCAAGACCACGGCTCTGGAAACACCATATATTTT
. TRBJ2-5 . TRBV7-9 CASSLQDYQETQYF TGTGCCAGCAGCTTGCAGGACTACCAAGAGACCCAGTACTTC
few TRBJ1-3 . TRBV5-1 CASSLVPPQYSGNTIYF TGCGCCAGCAGCTTGGTCCCCCCACAGTACTCTGGAAACACCATATATTTT
few TRBJ2-5 TRBD2 TRBV9 CASSGPSGGPLQETQYF TGTGCCAGCAGCGGGCCTAGCGGGGGGCCCCTCCAAGAGACCCAGTACTTC
few TRBJ1-2 . TRBV11-2 CASSPSRANYGYTF TGTGCCAGCAGCCCCTCCCGGGCTAACTATGGCTACACCTTC
few TRBJ2-2 TRBD2 TRBV7-2 CASSPRTSGPNTGELFF TGTGCCAGCAGCCCGCGGACTAGCGGACCGAACACCGGGGAGCTGTTTTTT
. TRBJ1-1 . TRBV27 CASSFLQGSTEAFF TGTGCCAGCAGTTTTCTCCAGGGGAGCACTGAAGCTTTCTTT
. TRBJ1-4 . TRBV7-2 CASSNRGPNEKLFF TGTGCCAGCAGCAACCGGGGTCCTAATGAAAAACTGTTTTTT
. TRBJ1-5 . TRBV30 CAWSYSGARNQPQHF TGTGCCTGGAGTTACTCAGGGGCCCGCAATCAGCCCCAGCATTTT